The 20 T cell receptor beta chains presented below share a single source sample, sequenced in a study of control samples from healthy donors and cancer patients. This table comes from immunoSEQ multiplex PCR, and its TCRdb copy is limited to in-frame clones, with some not included. Counted here are 25,000 or so clones, 65% to 90% occurring once; the ten biggest clones make up around 7%. Sequencing used PBMCs. These receptors were collected from a woman aged 55-75 years with head and neck cancer.

The J gene is TRBJ2-1, the V gene TRBV7-2; D possibly corresponds to TRBD2 (5 bases). In germline, CDR1 is SGHTA, CDR2 FQGNSA. Trimming removed 5 bases at V and 11 bases at J, with 19 bases between. CDR3 length equals 14 residues. The CDR3 DNA sequence: TGTGCCAGCAGCGTTTACCGGGAACACACAAAGCAGTTCTTC. This codes for CASSVYREHTKQFF.

This chain connects TRBV6-6 to TRBJ1-5, with a weak D call TRBD1 (6 bases). The CDR3 length is 15 residues. Germline CDR1 is MNHNY and CDR2 is SVGAGI (reference sequence). V lost 4 bases and J 3 bases, leaving 13 bases between the germline ends. This CDR3 reads CASSSTGRYNQPQHF. CDR3 DNA sequence: TGTGCCAGCAGTTCGACAGGACGGTACAATCAGCCCCAGCATTTT.

This chain joins TRBV5-1 and TRBJ2-1; TRBD2 might be the D (5 bases). CDR3 size: 15 residues. Looked up from germline, CDR1 is SGHRS and CDR2 is YFSETQ. V lost 9 bases, J lost 6 bases, and 22 bases lay in between. The CDR3 DNA reads TGCGCCACCCAACCTGGGTACGGACTGGGCAATGAGCAGTTCTTC. It codes for CATQPGYGLGNEQFF.

This chain connects TRBV4-2 to TRBJ1-2; D is uncertain. Deletions cut 0 bases from V and 4 bases from J, with 15 bases between. The CDR3 is made up of 16 amino acids. Germline assignment: CDR1 LGHNA and CDR2 YNFKEQ. CDR3 DNA sequence: TGTGCCAGCAGCCAAGACGTTAACAGCGTGATCTATGGCTACACCTTC. Its protein product is CASSQDVNSVIYGYTF.

The chain uses TRBV18 and TRBJ1-2, with a weak D call TRBD1 (5 bases). Between the trimmed V and J ends, which lost 3 bases and 8 bases, there was a span of 22 bases. CDR1 and CDR2 from the germline V gene are KGHSH and LQKENI. This CDR3 region has 16 residues. The CDR3 loop reads CASSPVSTEMLIGYTF. The CDR3 DNA reads TGTGCCAGCTCACCGGTGTCGACAGAAATGCTAATCGGCTACACCTTC.

V is TRBV3-1 (or the pseudogene TRBV3-2) and J is TRBJ1-3; no firm D call. The CDR3 totals 14 residues. V was trimmed by 1 base and J by 0 bases, leaving 4 bases between them. Germline CDR1 is LGHDT and CDR2 is YNNKEL (reference sequence). Here the CDR3 reads CASSQVASGNTIYF. The CDR3 DNA is TGTGCCAGCAGCCAAGTAGCCTCTGGAAACACCATATATTTT.

The chain links TRBV6-5 to TRBJ1-6; D is unclear. Germline V gene lookup returns CDR1 MNHEY and CDR2 SVGAGI. V was clipped by 2 bases and J by 10 bases, with 9 bases between them. The CDR3 sequence is 13 residues long. CDR3: CASSYGEGSPLHF. DNA for the CDR3: TGTGCCAGCAGTTACGGGGAAGGATCACCCCTCCACTTT.

This chain's CDR3 is CASSLFNPTGELFF. The CDR3 bases are TGTGCCAGCAGCTTATTTAATCCCACCGGGGAGCTGTTTTTT. The rearrangement uses TRBV11-2 and TRBJ2-2; D gene unclear. Germline V gene data show CDR1 as SGHAT and CDR2 as FQNNGV. The CDR3 extends over 14 amino acids. Trimming took 2 bases from V and 4 from J, leaving 8 bases between them.

This clone occurred once. The chain has TRBV6-5 and TRBJ2-3; 9 nucleotides line up with TRBD2. V shed 7 bases, J shed 5 bases, and the junction held 7 bases outside the gene matches. Germline loops: CDR1 MNHEY, CDR2 SVGAGI. The CDR3 runs 14 residues. The CDR3 reads CASTPGLAKDTQYF. The CDR3 DNA follows: TGTGCCAGCACCCCGGGACTAGCAAAAGATACGCAGTATTTT.

This clone was detected only once. The chain carries TRBV5-5 and TRBJ2-1, with 9 bases matching TRBD2. This CDR3 region has 15 residues. V was clipped by 0 bases and J by 6 bases; unmatched bases: 4. Germline CDR1 SGHKS, CDR2 YYEKEE (reference sequence). The CDR3 DNA follows: TGTGCCAGCAGCTTGGTAGGGACTAGCCCCAATGAGCAGTTCTTC. It specifies CASSLVGTSPNEQFF.

The rearrangement links TRBV5-1 to TRBJ2-6, with TRBD1 matching over 8 bases. The CDR3 sequence is 17 residues long. Germline loops: CDR1 SGHRS, CDR2 YFSETQ. With V trimmed by 3 bases and J by 0 bases, 5 bases remained unmatched. CDR3 loop: CASSSGQVSSGANVLTF. The CDR3 bases are TGCGCCAGCAGCTCGGGACAGGTTAGCTCTGGGGCCAACGTCCTGACTTTC.

The chain employs TRBV29-1 and TRBJ1-3, with no clear D. The CDR3 runs 11 residues. V dropped 3 bases and J dropped 4 bases, with 4 bases sitting between them. Germline values: CDR1 SQVTM, CDR2 ANQGSEA. CDR3 sequence (DNA): TGCAGCGTTGAGGTCGGAAACACCATATATTTT. Its protein is CSVEVGNTIYF.

The rearrangement links TRBV18 to TRBJ2-7; the match to TRBD1 covers 9 bases. From germline, CDR1 is KGHSH and CDR2 LQKENI. This CDR3 has 14 amino acids. V dropped 5 bases and J dropped 3; count of bases not matched to a gene: 5. The CDR3 reads CASSEVGQGYEQYF. In DNA form, the CDR3 reads TGTGCCAGCTCAGAAGTGGGACAGGGCTACGAGCAGTACTTC.

V is TRBV27 and J is TRBJ2-2; D is uncertain. This CDR3 is 16 amino acids long. The germline V gene has CDR1 MNHEY and CDR2 SMNVEV (reference sequence). V dropped 1 base and J dropped 0 bases, with 9 bases sitting between them. CDR3 in amino acids: CASSLLGFANTGELFF. DNA for the CDR3: TGTGCCAGCAGTTTATTAGGGTTCGCGAACACCGGGGAGCTGTTTTTT.

The chain combines TRBV9 with TRBJ2-1; 7 nucleotides match TRBD2. Looked up from germline, CDR1 is SGDLS and CDR2 is YYNGEE. This CDR3 is built from 15 residues. V lost 4 bases, J lost 8 bases, and 12 bases stayed unmatched. CDR3 sequence (DNA): TGTGCCAGCAGCCCTACGAGCGGGAAGGAAGATGAGCAGTTCTTC. The encoded protein is CASSPTSGKEDEQFF. The entire variable domain, with the rest obtained from reference TRBV9 and TRBJ2-1, is as follows: DSGVTQTPKHLITATGQRVTLRCSPRSGDLSVYWYQQSLDQGLQFLIQYYNGEERAKGNILERFSAQQFPDLHSELNLSSLELGDSALYFCASSPTSGKEDEQFFGPGTRLTVL.

This rearrangement joins TRBV2 to TRBJ1-2; D gene ambiguous. Germline V CDR1 and CDR2: SNHLY, FYNNEI. This CDR3 contains 12 residues. Between the trimmed V and J ends, which lost 11 bases and 2 bases, there was a span of 12 bases. CDR3 DNA: TGTGCCGGGTCCACTGGGAACTATGGCTACACCTTC. The encoded protein is CAGSTGNYGYTF.

The V call is TRBV3-1 (or the pseudogene TRBV3-2), the J call TRBJ1-2, with 8 bases lining up with TRBD1. V lost 1 base to trimming and J lost 6 bases; unmatched junction nucleotides: 13. There are 17 residues in the CDR3. Germline CDR1 LGHDT, CDR2 YNNKEL (reference sequence). Here the CDR3 DNA reads TGTGCCAGCAGCCAAGTGGGGACAGGTAGTCATCGGCATGGCTACACCTTC. This encodes CASSQVGTGSHRHGYTF.

This clone appeared a single time. The rearrangement uses TRBV7-3 and TRBJ2-1; 9 bases agree with TRBD2. The CDR3 length is 17 residues. The germline CDR1 and CDR2 sequences are SGHTA and FQGTGA. Unmatched junction bases numbered 13, after V lost 3 bases and J lost 7 bases. The CDR3 DNA sequence: TGTGCCAGCAGCTTGGGCATAGCGGGAGTAATGTCTAATGAGCAGTTCTTC. It specifies CASSLGIAGVMSNEQFF.

This chain links TRBV7-2 with TRBJ2-6; the D call may be TRBD1 or TRBD2 (5 bases each). The germline V gene has CDR1 SGHTA and CDR2 FQGNSA. V was shortened by 0 bases and J by 2 bases, with 5 bases between the two germline ends. The CDR3 has 15 residues. The CDR3 region is CASSLAGAGANVLTF. The CDR3 DNA reads as TGTGCCAGCAGCTTAGCGGGGGCTGGGGCCAACGTCCTGACTTTC.

The chain combines TRBV7-9 with TRBJ2-7; D is undetermined. Germline V CDR1 and CDR2: SEHNR, FQNEAQ (reference sequence). The CDR3 is made up of 14 amino acids. Trimming pared 5 bases from V and 5 bases from J, leaving 16 bases between. Here the CDR3 reads CASSLQYLGHEQYF. The CDR3 region has the DNA TGTGCCAGCAGCCTTCAATATCTTGGCCACGAGCAGTACTTC.